This T cell receptor (beta chain) derives from a study of vaccination effects on CD4 cells after COVID-19. Study-level findings and limits: Researchers reported few convalescent patients and no early post-infection timepoints in the study. There was only 1 of 255 vaccine-induced clones in healthy vaccinees that cross-reacted with common cold coronaviruses.

Antigen-specific CD4+ T cells were expanded with viral peptide pools in the ViraFEST assay before sequencing. The culture ran for less than 12 days, and then CD4+ T cells were isolated. No vaccinee had earlier SARS-CoV-2 infection, and nucleocapsid antibodies were negative. IL-2 medium took the place of half the medium on both days 3 and 7. Assay: immunoSEQ multiplex PCR; the TCRdb copy retains only in-frame clones and omits some. The sample lists 25,000 to 35,000 clones, about four fifths seen once, with 25% to 35% in the top ten. On this clone: Antigen unknown.

CDR3 length equals 14 residues. CDR1 is SGHNT, CDR2 YENEEA, per germline. V was trimmed by 10 bases and J by 7 bases, leaving 17 bases between them. Sequences were derived from CD4+ T cells from PBMCs cultured with SARS-CoV-2 spike peptides, sampled before COVID-19 vaccination. This clonotype originated in a human donor who received a COVID-19 vaccine. This chain connects TRBV11-3 to TRBJ1-6; D unclear. The DNA for the CDR3 is TGTGCCACCCGGGAGGGTGCGGGGAATTCACCCCTCCACTTT. It is translated as CATREGAGNSPLHF.